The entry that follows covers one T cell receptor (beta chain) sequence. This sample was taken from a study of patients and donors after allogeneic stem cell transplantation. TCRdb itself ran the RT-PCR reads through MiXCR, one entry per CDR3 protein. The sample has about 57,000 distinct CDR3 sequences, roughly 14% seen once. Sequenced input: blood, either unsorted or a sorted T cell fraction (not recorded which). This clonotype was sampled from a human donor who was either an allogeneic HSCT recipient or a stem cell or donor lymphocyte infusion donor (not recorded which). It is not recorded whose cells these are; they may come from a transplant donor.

CDR3: CAIGAISGANVLTF. CDR3 in DNA: TGTGCCATCGGGGCTATCTCTGGGGCCAACGTCCTGACTTTC. This chain uses TRBV10-3 with TRBJ2-6; a possible D gene is TRBD1 (5 bases). The CDR3 totals 14 residues. Trimming stripped 8 bases from V and 0 bases from J, with 8 bases between. Germline V lookup: CDR1 ENHRY, CDR2 SYGVKD.